These 18 T cell receptor beta chains were sequenced from one sample in a study of radiotherapy plus CTLA-4 blockade in lung cancer. TCRdb keeps only in-frame clones here, not all; method: immunoSEQ multiplex PCR. The sample contains tens of thousands of clones, roughly four fifths of which appear only once. The sequencing here drew on peripheral blood, taken from a patient treated with radiotherapy plus ipilimumab. The receptor set was obtained from a human donor with non-small cell lung cancer that progressed on radiotherapy plus ipilimumab.

This sequence joins TRBV5-1 and TRBJ2-2, with D tentatively TRBD1 or TRBD2 (5 bases each). Germline V gene lookup returns CDR1 SGHRS and CDR2 YFSETQ. The CDR3 is 15 amino acids. Deletions cut 4 bases from V and 5 bases from J, with 15 bases between. The CDR3 nucleotides read TGCGCCAGCAGCCGGGGTGACAGTGGGACCGGGGAGCTGTTTTTT. It yields the protein CASSRGDSGTGELFF.

This CDR3 reads CATSRPPSYEQFF. The CDR3 DNA sequence: TGTGCCACCAGCAGACCGCCTAGCTATGAGCAGTTCTTC. The chain recombines TRBV15 with TRBJ2-1; weak D call: TRBD2 (5 bases). V lost 2 bases to trimming and J lost 8 bases, with 10 bases between them. The CDR3 consists of 13 residues. CDR1 is LNHNV and CDR2 is YYDKDF in the germline V gene (reference sequence).

This chain connects TRBV29-1 to TRBJ1-1; 9 bases match TRBD1. The CDR3 totals 12 residues. From germline, CDR1 is SQVTM and CDR2 ANQGSEA. The junction had 8 bases not matched to a gene; V was cut back by 5 bases and J by 10 bases. The CDR3 protein is CSVLIQGASAFF. In nucleotides, the CDR3 is TGCAGCGTTCTGATACAGGGGGCATCAGCTTTCTTT.

This rearrangement joins TRBV7-6 to TRBJ2-1, with D perhaps matching TRBD1 (6 bases). Trimming removed 1 base from V and 8 bases from J, with 15 bases in between. Germline CDR1 is SGHVS and CDR2 is FNYEAQ. This CDR3 is 15 amino acids long. CDR3 nucleotide sequence: TGTGCCAGCAGCTTAGGGGGGCAGAGAGGGGATGAGCAGTTCTTC. Its translation is CASSLGGQRGDEQFF.

The chain carries TRBV6-6 and TRBJ2-5; the D gene could be TRBD1 or TRBD2 (5 bases each). The J call is uncertain, as TRBJ2-7 better fits the DNA end. The CDR3 is made up of 15 amino acids. Germline values: CDR1 MNHNY, CDR2 SVGAGI (reference sequence). The CDR3 coding sequence is TGTGCCAGCACCCAACGGGGCGCGGCACCCTACGAGCAGTACTTC. Encoded protein: CASTQRGAAPYEQYF.

The chain recombines TRBV30 with TRBJ2-1; TRBD2 matches at 10 bases. The CDR3 consists of 15 residues. V lost 3 bases to trimming and J lost 4 bases; unmatched junction nucleotides: 6. Per the germline V gene, CDR1 is GTSNPN and CDR2 is SVGIG (reference sequence). The CDR3 sequence is CAWRIAGGAYNEQFF. The CDR3 DNA sequence: TGTGCCTGGAGAATAGCGGGAGGCGCGTACAATGAGCAGTTCTTC.

A few counts support this clone. The chain has TRBV20-1 and TRBJ1-2, with D maybe TRBD1 (5 bases). Germline V gene lookup returns CDR1 DFQATT and CDR2 SNEGSKA (reference sequence). There are 11 residues in the CDR3. V lost 2 bases and J 8 bases, leaving 9 bases between the germline ends. The CDR3 reads CSARSREGYTF. Here the CDR3 DNA reads TGCAGTGCTAGATCCAGGGAAGGCTACACCTTC.

V gene TRBV5-1 combines with J gene TRBJ2-7; perhaps TRBD1 as D (5 bases). V was clipped by 4 bases and J by 0 bases, with 11 bases between them. The CDR3 covers 14 residues. The germline V gene has CDR1 SGHRS and CDR2 YFSETQ. The CDR3 sequence is CASSGPTASYEQYF. In nucleotides, the CDR3 is TGCGCCAGCAGCGGCCCGACAGCCTCCTACGAGCAGTACTTC.

The V call is TRBV9, the J call TRBJ2-2; 16 bases agree with TRBD2. V was pared by 4 bases and J by 5 bases, with 14 bases of the junction left unmatched. This CDR3 has 20 residues. Germline-derived CDR1 and CDR2 are SGDLS and YYNGEE. The CDR3 nucleotides are TGTGCCAGCAGCTTTGCGGGGACTAGCGGGAGGGCCGTTTGGACCGGGGAGCTGTTTTTT. It is translated as CASSFAGTSGRAVWTGELFF. The whole variable domain, remainder taken from reference TRBV9 and TRBJ2-2, is DSGVTQTPKHLITATGQRVTLRCSPRSGDLSVYWYQQSLDQGLQFLIQYYNGEERAKGNILERFSAQQFPDLHSELNLSSLELGDSALYFCASSFAGTSGRAVWTGELFFGEGSRLTVL.

The rearrangement joins TRBV27 to TRBJ1-1; no reliable D call. Germline V CDR1 and CDR2: MNHEY, SMNVEV (reference sequence). The CDR3 spans 15 residues. V was trimmed by 0 bases and J by 2 bases, leaving 10 bases between them. The CDR3 coding sequence is TGTGCCAGCAGTTTATCGATAGCAGGAAACACTGAAGCTTTCTTT. The encoded protein is CASSLSIAGNTEAFF.

The V call is TRBV18, the J call TRBJ1-5; 7 positions match TRBD1. Germline loops: CDR1 KGHSH, CDR2 LQKENI. With 2 bases clipped from V and 0 bases from J, the junction kept 10 bases outside the gene matches. The CDR3 extends over 18 amino acids. The CDR3 protein is CASSPVQGGKYSNQPQHF. CDR3 nucleotides: TGTGCCAGCTCACCAGTCCAGGGGGGGAAATATAGCAATCAGCCCCAGCATTTT.

The chain employs TRBV5-6 and TRBJ2-1; 9 bases line up with TRBD1. The ends lost 0 bases at V and 7 bases at J; junction bases unmatched: 5. The V gene's germline CDR1 is SGHDT and CDR2 YYEEEE. This CDR3 comprises 15 residues. In DNA form, the CDR3 reads TGTGCCAGCAGCTTGGAGGGGACAGGGTTAAATGAGCAGTTCTTC. It specifies CASSLEGTGLNEQFF.

The genes are TRBV11-2 and TRBJ2-1; no firm D call. Trimming removed 0 bases at V and 3 bases at J, with 15 bases between. The CDR3 contains 17 residues. The germline V gene has CDR1 SGHAT and CDR2 FQNNGV. The CDR3 reads CASSLDLSEYYYNEQFF. The CDR3 DNA sequence: TGTGCCAGCAGCTTAGATCTGTCGGAATACTACTACAATGAGCAGTTCTTC.

The chain couples TRBV12-5 to TRBJ2-4, with 8 bases lining up with TRBD1. The ends lost 6 bases at V and 0 bases at J; junction bases unmatched: 7. Germline V gene data show CDR1 as LGHNT and CDR2 as FRNRAP. The CDR3 runs 16 residues. For the CDR3, the DNA is TGTGCTAGTGGCCTTGGACAGGGACTAGCCAAAAACATTCAGTACTTC. Translation: CASGLGQGLAKNIQYF.

The sample holds a few counts of this clone. The sample holds other DNA sequences that translate to the same CDR3. The J gene is TRBJ1-3, the V gene TRBV7-9; D not certain. Trimming stripped 2 bases from V and 4 bases from J, with 6 bases between. There are 13 residues in the CDR3. Germline CDR1 reads SEHNR; CDR2 reads FQNEAQ (reference sequence). The CDR3 region has the DNA TGTGCCAGCAGCTTACGCAGAGGAAACACCATATATTTT. It translates to CASSLRRGNTIYF.

The V and J genes are TRBV29-1 and TRBJ1-1; TRBD1 might be the D (6 bases). V was pared by 6 bases and J by 4 bases, with 15 bases between. The CDR3 covers 13 residues. Germline CDR1 reads SQVTM; CDR2 reads ANQGSEA. The CDR3 is CSVDIQGSTEAFF. CDR3 coding DNA: TGCAGCGTGGACATACAGGGAAGCACTGAAGCTTTCTTT.

The genes are TRBV5-1 and TRBJ2-5; TRBD1 aligns across 7 bases. The J call may be wrong; the DNA end is better matched by TRBJ2-7. From germline, CDR1 is SGHRS and CDR2 YFSETQ. This CDR3 comprises 15 residues. The DNA of the CDR3 is TGCGCCAGCAGCTTGGCAGGGGGACAGTCGGGCGAGCAGTACTTC. This codes for CASSLAGGQSGEQYF.

The chain is built from TRBV13 and TRBJ1-1; perhaps TRBD1 as D (6 bases). Per the germline V gene, CDR1 is PRHDT and CDR2 is FYEKMQ (reference sequence). The V and J ends lost 3 bases and 0 bases respectively, with 17 bases between them. The CDR3 loop spans 17 amino acids. This CDR3 reads CASSFLEGGRMNTEAFF. CDR3 sequence (DNA): TGTGCCAGCAGCTTTCTTGAGGGGGGACGGATGAACACTGAAGCTTTCTTT. Full variable domain (remainder filled in from reference TRBV13 and TRBJ1-1): AAGVIQSPRHLIKEKRETATLKCYPIPRHDTVYWYQQGPGQDPQFLISFYEKMQSDKGSIPDRFSAQQFSDYHSELNMSSLELGDSALYFCASSFLEGGRMNTEAFFGQGTRLTVV.